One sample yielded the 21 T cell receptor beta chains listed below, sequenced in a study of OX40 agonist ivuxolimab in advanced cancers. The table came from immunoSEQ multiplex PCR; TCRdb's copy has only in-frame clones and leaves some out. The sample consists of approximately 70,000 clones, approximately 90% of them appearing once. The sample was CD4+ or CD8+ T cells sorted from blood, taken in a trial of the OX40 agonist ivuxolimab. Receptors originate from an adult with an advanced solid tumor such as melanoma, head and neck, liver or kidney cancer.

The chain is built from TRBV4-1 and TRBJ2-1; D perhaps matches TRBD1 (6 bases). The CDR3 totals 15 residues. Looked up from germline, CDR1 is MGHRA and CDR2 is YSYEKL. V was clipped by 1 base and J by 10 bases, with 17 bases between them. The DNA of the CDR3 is TGCGCCAGCAGCCAAGTTGAGGCAGGGGTGGGAGAGCAGTTCTTC. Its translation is CASSQVEAGVGEQFF.

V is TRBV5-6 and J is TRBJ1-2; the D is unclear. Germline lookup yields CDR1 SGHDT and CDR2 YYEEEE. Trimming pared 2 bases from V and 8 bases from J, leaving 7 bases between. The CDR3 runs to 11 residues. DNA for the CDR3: TGTGCCAGCAGCTTAAGAGGAGGCTACACCTTC. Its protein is CASSLRGGYTF.

The CDR3 DNA reads as TGTGCCAGCAGCCCCTGGACAGGGGGAGAAGCTTTCTTT. It specifies CASSPWTGGEAFF. This chain uses TRBV5-4 with TRBJ1-1, with 10 bases that match TRBD1. Trimming cost V 4 bases and J 8 bases; bases outside gene matches: 5. This CDR3 spans 13 amino acids. Germline CDR1 is SGHNT and CDR2 is YYREEE (reference sequence).

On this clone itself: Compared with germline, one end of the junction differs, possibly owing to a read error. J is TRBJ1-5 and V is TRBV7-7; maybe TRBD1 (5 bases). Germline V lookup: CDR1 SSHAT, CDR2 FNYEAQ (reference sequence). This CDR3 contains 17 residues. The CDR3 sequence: CASSKTGTVFSNQPQHF. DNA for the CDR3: TGTGCTAGCAGCAAGACCGGGACGGTGTTTAGCAATCAGCCCCAGCATTTT.

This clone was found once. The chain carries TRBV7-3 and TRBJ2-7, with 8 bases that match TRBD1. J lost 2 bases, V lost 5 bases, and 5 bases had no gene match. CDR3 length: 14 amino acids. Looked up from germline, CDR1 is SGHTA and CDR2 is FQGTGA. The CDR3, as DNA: TGTGCCAGCAGCCCCGACAGGGGAACCTACGAGCAGTACTTC. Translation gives CASSPDRGTYEQYF.

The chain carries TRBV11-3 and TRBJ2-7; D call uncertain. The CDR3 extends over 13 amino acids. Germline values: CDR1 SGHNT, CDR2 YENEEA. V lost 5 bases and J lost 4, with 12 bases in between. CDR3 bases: TGTGCCAGCAGCCTGGCTGGGGAATACGAGCAGTACTTC. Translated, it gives CASSLAGEYEQYF. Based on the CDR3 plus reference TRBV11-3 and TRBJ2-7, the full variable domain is EAGVVQSPRYKIIEKKQPVAFWCNPISGHNTLYWYLQNLGQGPELLIRYENEEAVDDSQLPKDRFSAERLKGVDSTLKIQPAELGDSAVYLCASSLAGEYEQYFGPGTRLTVT.

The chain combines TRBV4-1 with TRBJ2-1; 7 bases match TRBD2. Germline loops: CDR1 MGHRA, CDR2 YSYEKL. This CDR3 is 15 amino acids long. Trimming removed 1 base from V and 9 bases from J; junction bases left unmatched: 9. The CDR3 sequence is CASSQGRLAVGEQFF. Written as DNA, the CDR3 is TGCGCCAGCAGCCAAGGAAGGCTAGCGGTTGGTGAGCAGTTCTTC.

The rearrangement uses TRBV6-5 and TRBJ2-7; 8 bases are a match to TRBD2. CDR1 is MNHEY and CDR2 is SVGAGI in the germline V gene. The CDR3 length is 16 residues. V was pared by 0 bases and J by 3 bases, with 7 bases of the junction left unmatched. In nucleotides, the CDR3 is TGTGCCAGCAGTTACTCAGGCGGGAGGATGGGCTACGAGCAGTACTTC. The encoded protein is CASSYSGGRMGYEQYF.

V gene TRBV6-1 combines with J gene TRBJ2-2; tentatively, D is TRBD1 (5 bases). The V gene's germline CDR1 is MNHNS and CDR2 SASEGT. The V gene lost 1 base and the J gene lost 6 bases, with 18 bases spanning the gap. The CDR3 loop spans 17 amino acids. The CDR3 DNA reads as TGTGCCAGCAGTGAAGGTTTTCGGGTAGGGGTCCCCGGGGAGCTGTTTTTT. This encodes CASSEGFRVGVPGELFF.

Here the CDR3 reads CASSISGQGIQETQYF. The CDR3 nucleotides are TGTGCCAGTAGTATATCAGGACAGGGGATTCAAGAGACCCAGTACTTC. This rearrangement joins TRBV19 to TRBJ2-5; 9 bases are shared with TRBD1. CDR3 size: 16 residues. Germline assignment: CDR1 LNHDA and CDR2 SQIVND (reference sequence). Trimming took 2 bases from V and 2 from J; bases not matched to a gene: 6.

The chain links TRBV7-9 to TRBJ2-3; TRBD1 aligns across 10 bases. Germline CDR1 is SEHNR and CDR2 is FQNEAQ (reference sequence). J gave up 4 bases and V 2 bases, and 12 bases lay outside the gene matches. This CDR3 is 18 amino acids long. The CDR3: CASSLPKQDRGESDTQYF. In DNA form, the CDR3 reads TGTGCCAGCAGCTTACCCAAACAGGACAGGGGGGAATCAGATACGCAGTATTTT.

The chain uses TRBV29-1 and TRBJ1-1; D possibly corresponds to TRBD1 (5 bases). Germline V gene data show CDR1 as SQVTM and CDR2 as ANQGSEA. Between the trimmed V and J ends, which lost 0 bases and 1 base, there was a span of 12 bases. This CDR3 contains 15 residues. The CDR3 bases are TGCAGCGTTGAAGATTGGTGGGGGGGGAACACTGAAGCTTTCTTT. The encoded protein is CSVEDWWGGNTEAFF.

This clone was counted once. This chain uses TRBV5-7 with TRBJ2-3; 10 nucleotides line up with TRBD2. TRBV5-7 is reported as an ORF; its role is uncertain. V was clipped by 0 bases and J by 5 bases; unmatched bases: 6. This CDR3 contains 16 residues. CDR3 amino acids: CASSLGLAGDQDTQYF. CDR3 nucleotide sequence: TGTGCCAGCAGCTTGGGGCTAGCGGGAGACCAAGATACGCAGTATTTT.

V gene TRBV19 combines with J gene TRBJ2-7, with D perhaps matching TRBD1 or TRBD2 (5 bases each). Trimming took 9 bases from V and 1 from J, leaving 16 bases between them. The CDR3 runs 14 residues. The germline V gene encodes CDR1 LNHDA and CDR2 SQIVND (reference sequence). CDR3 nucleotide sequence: TGTGCCAGCCGGGGCCTCGGGGAATCCTACGAGCAGTACTTC. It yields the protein CASRGLGESYEQYF.

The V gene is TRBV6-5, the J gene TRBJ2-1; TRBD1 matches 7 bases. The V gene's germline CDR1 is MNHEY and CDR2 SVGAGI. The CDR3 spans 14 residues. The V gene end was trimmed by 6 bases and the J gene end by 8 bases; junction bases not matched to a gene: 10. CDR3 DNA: TGTGCCAGCAGGAGAAGACAGGGCGTCTATGAGCAGTTCTTC. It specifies CASRRRQGVYEQFF.

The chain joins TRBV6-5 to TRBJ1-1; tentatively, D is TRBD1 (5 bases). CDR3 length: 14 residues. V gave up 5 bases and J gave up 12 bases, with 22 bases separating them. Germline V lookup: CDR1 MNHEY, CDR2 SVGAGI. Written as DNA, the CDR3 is TGTGCCAGCAGTCCTCGACAGTCCCCCGTCCTGCCTTTCTTT. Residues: CASSPRQSPVLPFF.

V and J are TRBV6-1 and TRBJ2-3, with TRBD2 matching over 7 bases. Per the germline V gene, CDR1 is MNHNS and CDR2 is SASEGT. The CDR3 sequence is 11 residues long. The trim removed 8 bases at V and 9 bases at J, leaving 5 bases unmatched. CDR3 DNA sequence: TGTGCCAGCGGATCCGGGGGGACGCAGTATTTT. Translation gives CASGSGGTQYF.

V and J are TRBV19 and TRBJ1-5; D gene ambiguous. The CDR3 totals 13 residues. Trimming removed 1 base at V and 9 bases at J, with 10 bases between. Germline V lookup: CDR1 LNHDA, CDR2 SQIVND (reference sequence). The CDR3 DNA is TGTGCCAGTAGTATAGGGAGAGAAGGGCCCCAGCATTTT. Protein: CASSIGREGPQHF.

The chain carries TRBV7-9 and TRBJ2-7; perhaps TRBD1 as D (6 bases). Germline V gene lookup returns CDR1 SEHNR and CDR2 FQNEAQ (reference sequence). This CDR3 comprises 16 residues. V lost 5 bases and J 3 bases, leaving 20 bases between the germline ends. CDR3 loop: CASSKNRTEKHYEQYF. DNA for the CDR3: TGTGCCAGCAGCAAAAATCGGACAGAAAAACACTACGAGCAGTACTTC.

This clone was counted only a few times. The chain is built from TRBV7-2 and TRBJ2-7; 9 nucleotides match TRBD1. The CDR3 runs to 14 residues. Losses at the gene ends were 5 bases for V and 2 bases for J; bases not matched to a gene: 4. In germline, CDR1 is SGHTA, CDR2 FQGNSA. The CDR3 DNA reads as TGTGCCAGCAGCCATCGGACAGGGGCCTACGAGCAGTACTTC. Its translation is CASSHRTGAYEQYF. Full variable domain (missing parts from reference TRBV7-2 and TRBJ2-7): GAGVSQSPSNKVTEKGKDVELRCDPISGHTALYWYRQSLGQGLEFLIYFQGNSAPDKSGLPSDRFSAERTGGSVSTLTIQRTQQEDSAVYLCASSHRTGAYEQYFGPGTRLTVT.

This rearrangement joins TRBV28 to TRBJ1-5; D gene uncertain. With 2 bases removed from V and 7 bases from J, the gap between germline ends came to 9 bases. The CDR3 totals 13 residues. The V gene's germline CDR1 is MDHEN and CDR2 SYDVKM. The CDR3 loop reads CASSLRGHQPQHF. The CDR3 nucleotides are TGTGCCAGCAGTTTACGGGGTCACCAGCCCCAGCATTTT.